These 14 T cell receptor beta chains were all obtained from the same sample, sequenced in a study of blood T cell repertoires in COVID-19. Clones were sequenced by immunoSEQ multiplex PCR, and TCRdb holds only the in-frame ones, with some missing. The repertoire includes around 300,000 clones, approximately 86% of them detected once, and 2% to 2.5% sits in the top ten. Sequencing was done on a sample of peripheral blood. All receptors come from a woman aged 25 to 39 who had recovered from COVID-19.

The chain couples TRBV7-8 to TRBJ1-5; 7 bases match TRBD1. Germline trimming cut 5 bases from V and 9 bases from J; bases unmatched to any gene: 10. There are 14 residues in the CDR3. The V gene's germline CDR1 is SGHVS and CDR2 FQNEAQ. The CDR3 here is CASSQGDGRGPQHF. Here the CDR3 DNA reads TGTGCCAGCAGCCAGGGGGACGGCCGAGGGCCCCAGCATTTT.

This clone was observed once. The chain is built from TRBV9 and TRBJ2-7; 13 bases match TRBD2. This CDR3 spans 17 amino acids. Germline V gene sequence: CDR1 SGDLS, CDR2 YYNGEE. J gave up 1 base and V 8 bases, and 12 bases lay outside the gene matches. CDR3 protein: CARLAGLAGEVSYEQYF. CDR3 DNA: TGTGCCAGACTGGCTGGACTAGCGGGAGAGGTATCCTACGAGCAGTACTTC.

The CDR3 is CSANPREGLRDTQYF. CDR3 DNA: TGCAGCGCCAACCCGCGGGAGGGCCTTAGAGATACGCAGTATTTT. The rearrangement joins TRBV29-1 to TRBJ2-3, with 9 bases identical to TRBD2. V dropped 7 bases and J dropped 5; count of bases not matched to a gene: 13. This CDR3 contains 15 residues. CDR1 is SQVTM, CDR2 ANQGSEA, per germline.

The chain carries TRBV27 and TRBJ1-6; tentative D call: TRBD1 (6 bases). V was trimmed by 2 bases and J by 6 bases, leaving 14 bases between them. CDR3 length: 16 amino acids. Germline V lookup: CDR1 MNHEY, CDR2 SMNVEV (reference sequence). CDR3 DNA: TGTGCCAGCAGTTTAGGGGGCGCGCTCTTTAATTCACCCCTCCACTTT. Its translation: CASSLGGALFNSPLHF.

Here the CDR3 reads CASRESSYNSPLHF. The CDR3 DNA reads TGTGCCAGCAGGGAGAGCTCCTATAATTCACCCCTCCACTTT. The J gene is TRBJ1-6, the V gene TRBV6-4; D call uncertain. Trimming took 6 bases from V and 0 from J, leaving 6 bases between them. Per germline, CDR1 MRHNA and CDR2 SNTAGT. The CDR3 is 14 residues long.

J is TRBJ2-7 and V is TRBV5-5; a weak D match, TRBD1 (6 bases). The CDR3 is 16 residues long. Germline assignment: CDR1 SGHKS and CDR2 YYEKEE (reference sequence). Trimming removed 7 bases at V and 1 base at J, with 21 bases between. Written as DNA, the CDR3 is TGTGCCAGCGGAACCGAGGGGGATATCTTTTCCTACGAGCAGTACTTC. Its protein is CASGTEGDIFSYEQYF. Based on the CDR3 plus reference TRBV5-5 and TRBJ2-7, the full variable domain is DAGVTQSPTHLIKTRGQQVTLRCSPISGHKSVSWYQQVLGQGPQFIFQYYEKEERGRGNFPDRFSARQFPNYSSELNVNALLLGDSALYLCASGTEGDIFSYEQYFGPGTRLTVT.

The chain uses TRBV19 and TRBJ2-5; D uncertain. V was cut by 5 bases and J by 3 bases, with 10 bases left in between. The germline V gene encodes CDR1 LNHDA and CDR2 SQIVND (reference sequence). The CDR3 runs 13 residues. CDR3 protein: CASSVDGEETQYF. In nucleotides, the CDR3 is TGTGCCAGTAGTGTCGACGGAGAAGAGACCCAGTACTTC.

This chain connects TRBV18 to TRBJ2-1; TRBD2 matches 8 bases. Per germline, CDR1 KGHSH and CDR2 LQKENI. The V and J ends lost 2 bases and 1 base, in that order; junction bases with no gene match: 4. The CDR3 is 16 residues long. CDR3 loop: CASSPISGDSYNEQFF. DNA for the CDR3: TGTGCCAGCTCACCAATTAGCGGGGATTCCTACAATGAGCAGTTCTTC.

Here the CDR3 reads CASSLHMDQPQHF. CDR3 nucleotides: TGTGCCAGCAGCTTACACATGGATCAGCCCCAGCATTTT. J is TRBJ1-5 and V is TRBV7-9; D ambiguous. Deletions cut 2 bases from V and 5 bases from J, with 7 bases between. This CDR3 contains 13 residues. CDR1 is SEHNR, CDR2 FQNEAQ, per germline (reference sequence).

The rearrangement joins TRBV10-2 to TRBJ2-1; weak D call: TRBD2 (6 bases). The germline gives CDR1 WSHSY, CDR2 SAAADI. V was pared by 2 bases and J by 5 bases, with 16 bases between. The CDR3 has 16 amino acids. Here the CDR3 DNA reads TGCGCCAGCAGTGAGACGGGTAACGGGGGAAACAATGAGCAGTTCTTC. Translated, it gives CASSETGNGGNNEQFF.

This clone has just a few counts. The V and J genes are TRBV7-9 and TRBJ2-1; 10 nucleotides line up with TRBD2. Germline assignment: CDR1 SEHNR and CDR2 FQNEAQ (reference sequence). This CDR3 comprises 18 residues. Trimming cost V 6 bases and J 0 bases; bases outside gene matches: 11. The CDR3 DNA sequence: TGTGCCAGCAGTACCCCCCCTAGCGGGGGCCCCTCCTACAATGAGCAGTTCTTC. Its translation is CASSTPPSGGPSYNEQFF. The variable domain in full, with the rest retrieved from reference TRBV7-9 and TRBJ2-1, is DTGVSQNPRHKITKRGQNVTFRCDPISEHNRLYWYRQTLGQGPEFLTYFQNEAQLEKSRLLSDRFSAERPKGSFSTLEIQRTEQGDSAMYLCASSTPPSGGPSYNEQFFGPGTRLTVL.

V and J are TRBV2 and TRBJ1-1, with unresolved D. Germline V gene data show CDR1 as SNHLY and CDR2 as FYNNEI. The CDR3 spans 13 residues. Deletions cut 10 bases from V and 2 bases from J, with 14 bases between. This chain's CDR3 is CANIPDLNTEAFF. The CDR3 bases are TGTGCCAACATTCCAGATTTAAACACTGAAGCTTTCTTT.

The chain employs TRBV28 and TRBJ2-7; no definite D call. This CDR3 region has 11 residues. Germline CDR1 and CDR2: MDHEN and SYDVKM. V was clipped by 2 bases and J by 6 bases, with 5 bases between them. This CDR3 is CASSLVGEQYF. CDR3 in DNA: TGTGCCAGCAGTTTAGTCGGCGAGCAGTACTTC. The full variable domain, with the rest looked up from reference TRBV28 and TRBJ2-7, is DVKVTQSSRYLVKRTGEKVFLECVQDMDHENMFWYRQDPGLGLRLIYFSYDVKMKEKGDIPEGYSVSREKKERFSLILESASTNQTSMYLCASSLVGEQYFGPGTRLTVT.

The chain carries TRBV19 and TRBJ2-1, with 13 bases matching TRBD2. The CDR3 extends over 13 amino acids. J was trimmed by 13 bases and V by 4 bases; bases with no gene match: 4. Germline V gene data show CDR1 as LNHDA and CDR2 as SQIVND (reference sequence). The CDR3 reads CASSRLAGGSQFF. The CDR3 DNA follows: TGTGCCAGTAGTAGACTAGCGGGAGGCTCCCAGTTCTTC.